The sequence of this T cell receptor (beta chain) was determined in a study of T-cell reconstitution after alpha-beta-depleted transplantation in children. The sample holds many counts of this clonotype. Trimming removed 0 bases from V and 0 bases from J, with 6 bases in between. Looked up from germline, CDR1 is SGHRS and CDR2 is YFSETQ. CDR3 length: 15 amino acids. A library of TCRbeta sequences, prepared with unique molecular identifiers, was generated. TCRdb reanalysed the PCR reads using MiXCR and keeps one entry per CDR3 protein. Of roughly 49,000 distinct CDR3 sequences in the sample, 7.5% to 10% were seen once.

This chain joins TRBV5-1 and TRBJ2-2; D possibly corresponds to TRBD1 (5 bases). This material consisted of PBMCs, mostly from graft donor cells, taken 60 days after TCRalphabeta/CD19-depleted stem cell transplant. The receptor was isolated from a male patient between 2 and 10 years old who had a stem cell transplant for chronic granulomatous disease, so the T cells may come from the graft donor. The CDR3 region has the DNA TGCGCCAGCAGCTTGGACAGGCCGAACACCGGGGAGCTGTTTTTT. It specifies CASSLDRPNTGELFF. The variable domain in full, with the rest retrieved from reference TRBV5-1 and TRBJ2-2, is KAGVTQTPRYLIKTRGQQVTLSCSPISGHRSVSWYQQTPGQGLQFLFEYFSETQRNKGNFPGRFSGRQFSNSRSEMNVSTLELGDSALYLCASSLDRPNTGELFFGEGSRLTVL.